This TCR beta chain was sequenced for a study of shared clonotypes between healthy human individuals. Sequenced by immunoSEQ multiplex PCR; TCRdb stores in-frame clones only, minus some. The table includes about 1,500,000 clones, approximately 96% detected once. To note about this clone: Its antigen remains unidentified.

CD4+ cells were split into CD45RA+ naive and CD45RA-negative memory subsets. Trimming shortened V by 6 bases and J by 7 bases, and 19 bases separated the two germline ends. The CDR3 contains 15 residues. Germline V CDR1 and CDR2: SGHAT, FQNNGV. Findings of the study overall: Rarefaction revealed incomplete sorted-subset sequencing despite large depth.

The gene calls are TRBV11-2 and TRBJ2-1; tentatively, D is TRBD2 (6 bases). The receptor was isolated from a man in his thirties or forties in good health. Sequenced material: naive CD4+ T cells sorted from blood. Subset of the sample: CD45RA+ positively selected. The chain's CDR3 is CASRLSGVIGNEQFF. In DNA, the CDR3 is TGTGCCAGCAGGCTGTCGGGGGTCATCGGGAATGAGCAGTTCTTC.